A selection of T cell receptor beta chains follows, all from one sample in a study of cytomegalovirus exposure and HLA in healthy donors. The method was immunoSEQ multiplex PCR; TCRdb's version includes in-frame clones alone and lacks a portion of them. The sample data list about 200,000 clones. The sequenced sample consisted of PBMCs. Every receptor here comes from a boy between 10 and 17 years old in good health and CMV-seronegative. Each CDR3 is given with its conserved first and last residue. A D gene is named only where the DNA matches it firmly.

>TRBV6-1|TRBJ1-1|NA
TGTGCCAGCACCCCCACGGAGTCCACTGAAGCTTTCTTT
CASTPTESTEAFF
>TRBV4-1|TRBJ2-7|NA
TGCGCCAGCAGCCAAGGCCGACCAGGGGGCGCGGAATCGGGGGGCCTCTCCGAGCAGTACTTC
CASSQGRPGGAESGGLSEQYF
>TRBV7-2|TRBJ1-2|NA
TGTGCCAGCAGCTTATCGGCCAGGGAAAGAGACTATGGCTACACCTTC
CASSLSARERDYGYTF
>TRBV11-2|TRBJ2-7|TRBD2
TGTGCCAGCAGCTCCCTACTGGGACTAGCGGACGGCTCCTACGAGCAGTACTTC
CASSSLLGLADGSYEQYF
>TRBV7-7|TRBJ2-2|TRBD2
TGTGCCAGCAGCTTAGGGATCCGGGAGGCCCCCGGGGAGCTGTTTTTT
CASSLGIREAPGELFF
>TRBV30|TRBJ1-1|TRBD1
TGTGCCTGGAGACAGGGGGTGAACACTGAAGCTTTCTTT
CAWRQGVNTEAFF
>TRBV10-1|TRBJ2-3|NA
TGCGCCAGCAGTGAGTCGGGGGGGCCCCCAGATACGCAGTATTTT
CASSESGGPPDTQYF
>TRBV15|TRBJ2-1|NA
TGTGCCACCAGCAGAGTCCAGCGCTACAATGAGCAGTTCTTC
CATSRVQRYNEQFF
>TRBV19|TRBJ1-2|NA
TGTGCCAGTAGGAGCGGATACCTAACGGACTATGGCTACACCTTC
CASRSGYLTDYGYTF
>TRBV5-8|TRBJ2-7|NA
TGTGCCAGCAGCTTACCGGGACATTCCTACGAGCAGTACTTC
CASSLPGHSYEQYF
>TRBV4-2|TRBJ2-7|TRBD1
TGTGCCAGCAGCCAAGAGACAGGGGGCCCCTACGAGCAGTACTTC
CASSQETGGPYEQYF
>TRBV4-1|TRBJ2-7|NA
TGCGCCAGCAGCAACGAACAGGGTCAGAAGCCCTACGAGCAGTACTTC
CASSNEQGQKPYEQYF
>TRBV19|TRBJ1-1|NA
TGTGCCAGCCAGGCGGGTCCCACTGAAGCTTTCTTT
CASQAGPTEAFF
>TRBV27|TRBJ2-3|NA
TGTGCCAAAGACTCCTCCTCCCCGACTAATTATACGCAGTATTTT
CAKDSSSPTNYTQYF
>TRBV5-1|TRBJ2-3|TRBD2
TGCGCCGGGGGACTCGGGGGGTCCACAGATACGCAGTATTTT
CAGGLGGSTDTQYF
>TRBV6-5|TRBJ1-1|NA
TGTGCCAGCAGTTACAGGAGTGAAGCTTTCTTT
CASSYRSEAFF
>TRBV28|TRBJ2-7|TRBD1
TGTGCCAGCAGTTCCCTCCGACAGGGTACCTACGAGCAGTACTTC
CASSSLRQGTYEQYF
>TRBV27|TRBJ1-1|NA
TGTGCCAGCAGCCGAGAGGATGTCGCCGGGGCTGAAGCTTTCTTT
CASSREDVAGAEAFF
>TRBV19|TRBJ2-3|TRBD1
TGTGCCAGTAGTGCCCAGACAGGGGGCAGGAGAGATACGCAGTATTTT
CASSAQTGGRRDTQYF
>TRBV14|TRBJ1-3|NA
TGTGCCAGCAGCCTCCAGGGGATCCATGGAAACACCATATATTTT
CASSLQGIHGNTIYF
>TRBV5-4|TRBJ2-5|TRBD2
TGTGCCAGCAGCTTTACTAGCGGGGAAGAGACCCAGTACTTC
CASSFTSGEETQYF
>TRBV19|TRBJ2-7|TRBD2
TGTGCCAGTAATGCGGGGGTAACCTACGAGCAGTACTTC
CASNAGVTYEQYF
>TRBV29-1|TRBJ2-1|TRBD1
TGCAGCGTTGAAGGGACAGGGCGAATCGATGAGCAGTTCTTC
CSVEGTGRIDEQFF
>TRBV2|TRBJ2-7|NA
TGTGCCAGCAGAGGAGGGTACGAGCAGTACTTC
CASRGGYEQYF
>TRBV19|TRBJ1-4|NA
TGTGCCAGTAGTTTCGGGAGAGAAAAACTGTTTTTT
CASSFGREKLFF
>TRBV7-8|TRBJ2-5|TRBD2
TGTGCCAGCAGCTTAGCTTCTAGCGGGTACCAAGAGACCCAGTACTTC
CASSLASSGYQETQYF
>TRBV11-2|TRBJ2-2|TRBD2
TGTGCCAGCAGCTCTCCGGGACTAGAAACCGGGGAGCTGTTTTTT
CASSSPGLETGELFF
>TRBV7-2|TRBJ2-5|NA
TGTGCCAGCAGCAGAAACAGGGAACAAGAGACCCAGTACTTC
CASSRNREQETQYF
>TRBV28|TRBJ1-5|NA
TGTGCCACCAACTCAGGGACTCTTCATGGGCCCCAGCATTTT
CATNSGTLHGPQHF
>TRBV13|TRBJ1-1|NA
TGTGCCAGCAGCTTTGGGACTACAGGGTTCTATGCTGAAGCTTTCTTT
CASSFGTTGFYAEAFF
>TRBV15|TRBJ1-4|TRBD1
TGTGCCACCAGCAGAGACAGGGGGTATGAAAAACTGTTTTTT
CATSRDRGYEKLFF
>TRBV6-5|TRBJ2-7|TRBD2
TGTGCCAGCAAGCTTAGCGGGGGTTCCTACGAGCAGTGCTTC
CASKLSGGSYEQCF
>TRBV30|TRBJ1-5|NA
TGTGCCTGGAGTGTGGGGGGGTGGGATCAGCCCCAGCATTTT
CAWSVGGWDQPQHF
>TRBV28|TRBJ2-3|TRBD2
TGTGCCAGCAGTTTTCGGGGGGGCCTTACAGATACGCAGTATTTT
CASSFRGGLTDTQYF
>TRBV5-1|TRBJ1-2|NA
TGCGCCAGCAGCTTGGTGGGAGGCCGAACTAACTATGGCTACACCTTC
CASSLVGGRTNYGYTF
>TRBV5-5|TRBJ1-2|TRBD1
TGTGCCAGCAGCTTGGGGACAGGGGTCGAATTCGGCTACACCTTC
CASSLGTGVEFGYTF
>TRBV2|TRBJ1-3|NA
TGTGCCAGCAGTGATAGGTCGACCCCCAGGAACACCATATATTTT
CASSDRSTPRNTIYF
>TRBV19|TRBJ1-5|NA
TGTGCCAGTAGTATGGAGGGTGGCCAGGTCCGCAATCAGCCCCAGCATTTT
CASSMEGGQVRNQPQHF
>TRBV13|TRBJ1-6|NA
TGTGCCAGCAGCTTAAAGGTGACGGCATTGGAGAGTCCCCCCCTCCACTTT
CASSLKVTALESPPLHF
>TRBV10-3|TRBJ2-3|NA
TGTGCCATCAGTGAAGTTCAGGTGTACACAGATACGCAGTATTTT
CAISEVQVYTDTQYF
>TRBV12-5|TRBJ1-3|NA
TGTGCTAGTGGTTTGGTAGAGGGGGGGCGAAACACCATATATTTT
CASGLVEGGRNTIYF
>TRBV10-3|TRBJ1-4|NA
TGTGCCATCAGTGAGTTAAATGAAAAACTGTTTTTT
CAISELNEKLFF
>TRBV6-5|TRBJ1-3|TRBD1
TGTGCCAGCAGTTCGGTAAACAGGGGGGACACCATATATTTT
CASSSVNRGDTIYF
>TRBV19|TRBJ2-7|TRBD2
TGTGCCAGTAGTAGAGACGGGGGGGAAGACGAGCAGTACTTC
CASSRDGGEDEQYF
>TRBV5-1|TRBJ2-7|NA
TGCGCCAGCAGCTTTGAGGGGACTTCCTACGAGCAGTACTTC
CASSFEGTSYEQYF
>TRBV5-6|TRBJ2-1|NA
TGTGCCAGCAGCTTGCGAGGCATTGGGCAGTTCTTC
CASSLRGIGQFF